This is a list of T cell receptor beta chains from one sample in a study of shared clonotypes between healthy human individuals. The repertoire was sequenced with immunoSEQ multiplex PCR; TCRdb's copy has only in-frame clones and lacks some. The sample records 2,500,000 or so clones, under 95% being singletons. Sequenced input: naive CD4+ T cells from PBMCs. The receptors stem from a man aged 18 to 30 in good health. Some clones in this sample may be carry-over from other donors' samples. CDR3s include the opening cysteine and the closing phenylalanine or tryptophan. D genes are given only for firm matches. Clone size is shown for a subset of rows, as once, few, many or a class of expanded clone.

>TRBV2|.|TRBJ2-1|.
TGTGCCAGCAAGTCGGGCCGAGGGCCAAGGGCCTACAATGAGCAGTTCTTC
CASKSGRGPRAYNEQFF
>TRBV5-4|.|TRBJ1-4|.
TGTGCCAGCAGCACCAGACCGACACAGCGTAATGAAAAACTGTTTTTT
CASSTRPTQRNEKLFF
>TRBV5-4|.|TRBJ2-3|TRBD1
TGTGCCAGCAGCCAAGGACAGGCCGCAGATACGCAGTATTTT
CASSQGQAADTQYF
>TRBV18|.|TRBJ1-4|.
TGTGCCAGCTCACCACAGCCCCGGGGAGAAGAAAAACTGTTTTTT
CASSPQPRGEEKLFF
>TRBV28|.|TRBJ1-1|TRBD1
TGTGCCAGCAGTCTACAGGGGGTCGAAGCTTTCTTT
CASSLQGVEAFF
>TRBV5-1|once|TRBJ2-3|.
TGCGCCAGCAGCTTGGGGACAGCCTTAAGCACAGATACGCAGTATTTT
CASSLGTALSTDTQYF
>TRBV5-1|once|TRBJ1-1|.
TGCGCCAGCAGCACACAGGGAGAGGGCACTGAAGCTTTCTTT
CASSTQGEGTEAFF
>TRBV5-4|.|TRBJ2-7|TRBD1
TGTGCCAGCAGCGGGTCATGGGACAGGGCTTACGAGCAGTACTTC
CASSGSWDRAYEQYF
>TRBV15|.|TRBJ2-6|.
TGTGCCACCAGTCGGGGGCTCTCTGGGGCCAACGTCCTGACTTTC
CATSRGLSGANVLTF
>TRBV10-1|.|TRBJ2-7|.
TGCGCCAGCAGTGCCGCCCCACCGTTCGGAATGCAACGAGCCGAGCAGTACTTC
CASSAAPPFGMQRAEQYF
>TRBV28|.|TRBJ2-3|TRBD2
TGTGCCAGCTATAGAAACCCCGGCGGGACTAGCGGGATAGTTAGCACAGATACGCAGTATTTT
CASYRNPGGTSGIVSTDTQYF
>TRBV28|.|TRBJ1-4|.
TGTGCCAGCAGCCGCAGGGCGACTAATGAAAAACTGTTTTTT
CASSRRATNEKLFF
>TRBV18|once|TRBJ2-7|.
TGTGCCAGCTCACCACAGAACAGGGGAGGCCCCTACGAGCAGTACTTC
CASSPQNRGGPYEQYF
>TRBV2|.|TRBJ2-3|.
TGTGCCAGCAAGCTGACAGATACGCAGTATTTT
CASKLTDTQYF
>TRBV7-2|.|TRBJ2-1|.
TGTGCCAGCAGCCGGCCCGGATCTTTCTACAATGAGCAGTTCTTC
CASSRPGSFYNEQFF
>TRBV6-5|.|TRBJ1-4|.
TGTGCCACCCAATCCGAGGGTGAAAAACTGTTTTTT
CATQSEGEKLFF
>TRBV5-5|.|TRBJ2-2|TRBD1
TGTGCCAGCAGCCCTCAGGCTGGGACAGGAAGGGCCGGGGAGCTGTTTTTT
CASSPQAGTGRAGELFF
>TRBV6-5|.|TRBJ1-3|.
TGTGCCAGCAGTTCCCTCGGTATTGAGAGGGGCACCATATATTTT
CASSSLGIERGTIYF
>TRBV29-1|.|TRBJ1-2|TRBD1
TGCAGCGTTGGGGACAGGGGATGGGGTGGCTACACCTTC
CSVGDRGWGGYTF
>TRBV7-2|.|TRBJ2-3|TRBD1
TGTGCCAGCAGCTTAGGAGGGGGCCCAGATACGCAGTATTTT
CASSLGGGPDTQYF
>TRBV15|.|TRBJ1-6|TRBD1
TGTGCCACCAGGACAGGGGTCTATAATTCACCCCTCCACTTT
CATRTGVYNSPLHF
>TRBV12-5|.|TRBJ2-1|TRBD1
TGTGCTAGTGGTGGCCCGGGACAGGGGCGAAATGAGCAGTTCTTC
CASGGPGQGRNEQFF
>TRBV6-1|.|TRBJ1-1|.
TGTGCCAGCGGAAGGATCATGAACACTGAAGCTTTCTTT
CASGRIMNTEAFF
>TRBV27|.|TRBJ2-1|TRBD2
TGTGCCAGCAGACGCTTTAGCGGGGGTATCTACAATGAGCAGTTCTTC
CASRRFSGGIYNEQFF
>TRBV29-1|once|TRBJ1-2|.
TGCAGCGTTGGACAGATGTTAAACTATGGCTACACCTTC
CSVGQMLNYGYTF
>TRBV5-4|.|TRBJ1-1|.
TGTGCCAGCAGCTTGCTAAAAATGCAGGGGAACACTGAAGCTTTCTTT
CASSLLKMQGNTEAFF
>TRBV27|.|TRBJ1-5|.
TGTGCCAGCAGTTTATCCTTCGTTCCGATGGACGTTTCTAGCAATCAGCCCCAGCATTTT
CASSLSFVPMDVSSNQPQHF
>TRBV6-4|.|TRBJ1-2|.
TGTGCCAGCAGTGACCATTCAGGCTATGGCTACACCTTC
CASSDHSGYGYTF
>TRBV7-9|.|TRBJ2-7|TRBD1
TGTGCCAGCAGCCGCTCGCGGACAGGGCAGAACGAGCAGTACTTC
CASSRSRTGQNEQYF
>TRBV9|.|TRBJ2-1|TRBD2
TGTGCCAGCAGCGAGGGGACTAGCGGGAGTTTTATGAATGAGCAGTTCTTC
CASSEGTSGSFMNEQFF
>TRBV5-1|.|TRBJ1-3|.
TGCGCCAGCAGCTTGAGCAGCGCCGGAAACACCATATATTTT
CASSLSSAGNTIYF
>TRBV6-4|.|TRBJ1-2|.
TGTGCCAGCAGTGCTATCTATGGGAGCTATGGCTACACCTTC
CASSAIYGSYGYTF
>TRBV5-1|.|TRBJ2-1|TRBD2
TGCGCCAGCAGCGTCAGGACTAGCGCTAGCTCCTACAATGAGCAGTTCTTC
CASSVRTSASSYNEQFF
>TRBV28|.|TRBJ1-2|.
TGTGCCAGCAGTCAAAACTATGGCTACACCTTC
CASSQNYGYTF
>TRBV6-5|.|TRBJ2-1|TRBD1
TGTGCCAGCAGTTACCAGACAGGGGTGGGCCTCAATGAGCAGTTCTTC
CASSYQTGVGLNEQFF
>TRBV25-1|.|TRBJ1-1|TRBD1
TGTGCCAGCAGACAAGGGGGACAGGGACCTGAAGCTTTCTTT
CASRQGGQGPEAFF
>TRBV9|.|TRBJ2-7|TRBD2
TGTGCCAGCAGCGTAGGACTAGCGACCAACTACGAGCAGTACTTC
CASSVGLATNYEQYF
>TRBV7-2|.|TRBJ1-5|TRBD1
TGTGCCAGCAGCAGGGACAGGGACCAGCCCCAGCATTTT
CASSRDRDQPQHF
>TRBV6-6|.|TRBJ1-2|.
TGTGCCAGCAGCGCAGACAGGCCCCCTACTAACTATGGCTACACCTTC
CASSADRPPTNYGYTF
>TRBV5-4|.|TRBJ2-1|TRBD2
TGTGCCAGCAGCTTGCTAGCGGGATATGGTGAGCAGTTCTTC
CASSLLAGYGEQFF
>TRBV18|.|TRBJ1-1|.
TGTGCCAGCTCACCATTATTTCTCGGGGCTGGGGACACTGAAGCTTTCTTT
CASSPLFLGAGDTEAFF
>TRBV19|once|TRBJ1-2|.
TGTGCCAGTAGTATAAATTGGGAGGATGGCTACACCTTC
CASSINWEDGYTF
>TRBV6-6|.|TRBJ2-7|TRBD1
TGTGCCAGCAGTCCAGACAGGGCCCCCTACGAGCAGTACTTC
CASSPDRAPYEQYF
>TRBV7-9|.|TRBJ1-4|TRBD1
TGTGCCAGCAGCCGAAGGACAGGGGGCACCTTTAATGAAAAACTGTTTTTT
CASSRRTGGTFNEKLFF
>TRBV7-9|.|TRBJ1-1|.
TGTGCCAGCAGCCTAACAGCGGGGGGAACTGAAGCTTTCTTT
CASSLTAGGTEAFF
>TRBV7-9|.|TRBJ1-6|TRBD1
TGTGCCAGCAGCCTTAAACAGGGGTATTCACCCCTCCACTTT
CASSLKQGYSPLHF
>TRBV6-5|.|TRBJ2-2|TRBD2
TGTGCCAGCAGTTACTGGCTAGCGGGAGGGGGCGGGGAGCTGTTTTTT
CASSYWLAGGGGELFF
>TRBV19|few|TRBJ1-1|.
TGTGCCAGTAGAACCTCCGCGGCCAGGAAGAAAGAAGCTTTCTTT
CASRTSAARKKEAFF
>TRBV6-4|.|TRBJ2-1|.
TGTGCCAGCACCCTTTGGACCGCCGGTGGTGAGCAGTTCTTC
CASTLWTAGGEQFF
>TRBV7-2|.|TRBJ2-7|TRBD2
TGTGCCAGCAGCTTTACGGGACTAGCGGGAGTCGAGCAGTACTTC
CASSFTGLAGVEQYF